This T cell receptor beta chain was profiled in a study of blood T cell repertoires in COVID-19 (TCRdb year 2020). About the study as a whole: Samples covering the acute and convalescent phases of COVID-19 were provided by collaborators in the United States, Italy and Spain. The prospective study material was composed of cDNA or gDNA derived from T cells, B-cell-depleted T cells, or PBMCs. Subjects who had been exposed to COVID-19, were actively infected with it, or had recovered from it provided the deeply sampled blood TCRbeta repertoires that made up the dataset. The repertoires were released in a freely available public database meant as a resource for research on the immune response to SARS-CoV-2. The samples were drawn from two sources: the first 160 participants of the ongoing ImmuneRACE study, and approximately 1,300 subjects contributed by 6 global collaborators. The sample metadata nearly always contained a de-identified subject ID, COVID-19 status, age in years and sex. Where HLA class I and class II types were available, the types were taken from metadata supplied by the sample provider, not from assay-based typing. The study at large found these results: The quantity of clinical and demographic metadata differed by source and by participant and was supplied without curation.

The immunoSEQ Assay, a bias-controlled multiplex PCR, was used to amplify TCRbeta CDR3 regions from genomic DNA. As for the original processing: Nucleated cell counts per sample were estimated from amplification of reference gene primers within the assay. To quantify the absolute abundance of each unique TCRbeta CDR3 rearrangement, sequence reads were collapsed and filtered. For each sample, productive Simpson clonality was calculated as the square root of Simpson's diversity index over productive rearrangements. TCRdb obtained this table from immuneACCESS and retained in-frame rearrangements with V and J assigned. These tables miss some clones; where compared with another copy, unresolved V genes account for less than half of the shortfall, and the remainder is unexplained. The DNA gave D and trimming, while V, J and clone size come from that table. This sample gives 60,000 to 75,000 clones in total; 80% to 90% of them show up just once. The ten largest clones capture roughly 7.2% of the sample.

From its cysteine to its phenylalanine, the CDR3 spans 16 amino acids. The sequence is cut down to CDR3 DNA, 48 bases in frame from base 1. The germline ends are 18 bases apart after V is trimmed by 6 bases and J by 4 bases. CDR1 is given as MNHEY and CDR2 as SMNVEV, both from the germline V gene (reference sequence). A note on this clone: Its antigen target is currently unknown. No clone much larger than this one lies a single base away; base qualities are absent.

Collaborating institutions collected whole blood in K2EDTA tubes following their own protocols. Collaborator samples were shipped for TCRbeta analysis as frozen whole blood, isolated PBMCs, or DNA extracted from either sample type. The sequenced material came from peripheral blood. This sequence was found in a man aged 55 to 69 with acute or convalescent COVID-19. The chain uses TRBV27 and TRBJ2-2; perhaps TRBD1 is the D gene, with 6 bases matching. CDR3 protein: CASRNEWGRVTGELFF. The nucleotides are TGTGCCAGCAGAAATGAGTGGGGGCGGGTCACCGGGGAGCTGTTTTTT.